Following are 23 T cell receptor beta chains from one sample sequenced in a study of shared clonotypes between healthy human individuals. Data came from immunoSEQ multiplex PCR; TCRdb stores just in-frame clones and leaves some out. The table includes about 510,000 clones, around 79% detected once. Sequenced material: PBMCs. The receptors stem from a woman aged 35 to 49 in good health. Some clones in this sample may be carry-over from other donors' samples.

V usage is TRBV29-1 and J usage is TRBJ2-2; 7 bases match TRBD2. Losses at the gene ends were 7 bases for V and 4 bases for J; bases not matched to a gene: 9. Germline V lookup: CDR1 SQVTM, CDR2 ANQGSEA. This CDR3 comprises 14 residues. The CDR3 reads CSGSKSGITGELFF. The CDR3 DNA follows: TGCAGCGGGAGCAAAAGCGGGATCACCGGGGAGCTGTTTTTT.

The gene calls are TRBV5-1 and TRBJ1-4; no clear D. This CDR3 contains 16 residues. Germline-derived CDR1 and CDR2 are SGHRS and YFSETQ. Trimming shortened V by 4 bases and J by 0 bases, and 13 bases separated the two germline ends. The CDR3 region has the DNA TGCGCCAGCAGCCCAGTCCAACAAGCAACTAATGAAAAACTGTTTTTT. Its translation is CASSPVQQATNEKLFF. Together with reference TRBV5-1 and TRBJ1-4, the CDR3 gives the full variable domain: KAGVTQTPRYLIKTRGQQVTLSCSPISGHRSVSWYQQTPGQGLQFLFEYFSETQRNKGNFPGRFSGRQFSNSRSEMNVSTLELGDSALYLCASSPVQQATNEKLFFGSGTQLSVL.

The J gene is TRBJ1-1, the V gene TRBV18; 10 bases are a match to TRBD1. Germline CDR1 reads KGHSH; CDR2 reads LQKENI. This CDR3 has 17 residues. After removal of 1 base from V and 0 bases from J, the junction contained 5 bases not matched to a gene. CDR3: CASSPRTGGVMNTEAFF. Here the CDR3 DNA reads TGTGCCAGCTCACCACGGACAGGGGGAGTAATGAACACTGAAGCTTTCTTT.

The chain couples TRBV29-1 to TRBJ2-2; 12 bases line up with TRBD2. Trimming at V came to 5 bases and at J to 8 bases, leaving 3 bases not matched to a gene. The CDR3 length is 13 residues. Looked up from germline, CDR1 is SQVTM and CDR2 is ANQGSEA. The CDR3 DNA reads as TGCAGCGTTCTAGCGGGAGGGGATGGGGAGCTGTTTTTT. Its translation: CSVLAGGDGELFF.

CDR3 protein: CASSAGLSNYGYTF. DNA of the CDR3: TGTGCCAGCAGTGCAGGGTTATCAAACTATGGCTACACCTTC. This sequence joins TRBV6-5 and TRBJ1-2, with D possibly matching TRBD1 (5 bases). From germline, CDR1 is MNHEY and CDR2 SVGAGI. The CDR3 sequence is 14 residues long. V lost 5 bases to trimming and J lost 2 bases, with 12 bases between them.

V and J are TRBV28 and TRBJ2-7; no clear D. Between the trimmed V and J ends, which lost 5 bases and 3 bases, there was a span of 17 bases. The CDR3 length is 15 residues. Germline V lookup: CDR1 MDHEN, CDR2 SYDVKM. The CDR3 loop reads CASSATTLGNYEQYF. The DNA for the CDR3 is TGTGCCAGCAGTGCTACTACACTGGGGAACTACGAGCAGTACTTC. The full variable domain, completed using reference TRBV28 and TRBJ2-7, is DVKVTQSSRYLVKRTGEKVFLECVQDMDHENMFWYRQDPGLGLRLIYFSYDVKMKEKGDIPEGYSVSREKKERFSLILESASTNQTSMYLCASSATTLGNYEQYFGPGTRLTVT.

The chain joins TRBV5-4 to TRBJ2-6, with no clear D. Germline V gene data show CDR1 as SGHNT and CDR2 as YYREEE (reference sequence). This CDR3 is built from 14 residues. Trimming cost V 4 bases and J 3 bases, with 8 bases left between them. The CDR3 reads CASSLGLGANVLTF. The CDR3 nucleotides are TGTGCCAGCAGCCTAGGTCTTGGGGCCAACGTCCTGACTTTC. The entire variable domain, with the rest obtained from reference TRBV5-4 and TRBJ2-6, is as follows: ETGVTQSPTHLIKTRGQQVTLRCSSQSGHNTVSWYQQALGQGPQFIFQYYREEENGRGNFPPRFSGLQFPNYSSELNVNALELDDSALYLCASSLGLGANVLTFGAGSRLTVL.

The V call is TRBV27, the J call TRBJ1-5; 7 bases fit TRBD1. Per germline, CDR1 MNHEY and CDR2 SMNVEV (reference sequence). The CDR3 covers 16 residues. V lost 3 bases, J lost 0 bases, and 5 bases stayed unmatched. CDR3 in DNA: TGTGCCAGCAGTTTTAGGGGACAGTATAGCAATCAGCCCCAGCATTTT. Translating it yields CASSFRGQYSNQPQHF.

The chain joins TRBV28 to TRBJ2-1, with 9 bases identical to TRBD2. The junction had 12 bases not matched to a gene; V was cut back by 8 bases and J by 7 bases. Per the germline V gene, CDR1 is MDHEN and CDR2 is SYDVKM. The CDR3 has 15 residues. This CDR3 is CASPPRAGGVNEQFF. The CDR3 DNA follows: TGTGCCAGCCCGCCACGGGCGGGAGGGGTGAATGAGCAGTTCTTC.

The genes are TRBV7-2 and TRBJ2-3; D not resolved. V lost 2 bases and J 2 bases, leaving 11 bases between the germline ends. The V gene's germline CDR1 is SGHTA and CDR2 FQGNSA. The CDR3 has 15 residues. This chain's CDR3 is CASSLSGQNTDTQYF. The CDR3 bases are TGTGCCAGCAGCTTAAGTGGGCAGAACACAGATACGCAGTATTTT.

The chain links TRBV30 to TRBJ1-2; D gene unclear. V was pared by 1 base and J by 5 bases, with 8 bases between. The CDR3 spans 12 residues. From germline, CDR1 is GTSNPN and CDR2 SVGIG (reference sequence). Here the CDR3 DNA reads TGTGCCTGGAGTGCAGGAGGGTATGGCTACACCTTC. Protein product: CAWSAGGYGYTF.

In its sample, this clone was seen a few times. The gene calls are TRBV5-4 and TRBJ2-7; either TRBD1 or TRBD2 may fit D (5 bases each). Trimming cost V 4 bases and J 0 bases, with 20 bases left between them. There are 17 residues in the CDR3. Germline-derived CDR1 and CDR2 are SGHNT and YYREEE (reference sequence). CDR3 DNA sequence: TGTGCCAGCAGCCGCCTTTCGGGACGACCGAGCTCCTACGAGCAGTACTTC. It translates to CASSRLSGRPSSYEQYF.

This clone appeared once. The CDR3 bases are TGTGCCTGGAGTGCAGGAGGTGGAATCGGCTACACCTTC. It codes for CAWSAGGGIGYTF. This chain connects TRBV30 to TRBJ1-2, with no clear D. CDR1 and CDR2 (germline): GTSNPN, SVGIG (reference sequence). The CDR3 is 13 residues long. V gave up 1 base and J gave up 8 bases, with 14 bases separating them.

This clone came up once. The genes are TRBV7-9 and TRBJ2-1; TRBD2 matches 9 bases. Germline CDR1 is SEHNR and CDR2 is FQNEAQ (reference sequence). The CDR3 consists of 16 residues. V shed 5 bases, J shed 6 bases, and the junction held 11 bases outside the gene matches. CDR3 amino acids: CASSQDEGSGSNEQFF. The CDR3 nucleotides are TGTGCCAGCAGCCAAGATGAAGGTAGCGGGAGCAATGAGCAGTTCTTC.

The V and J genes are TRBV2 and TRBJ1-2; no clear D. Germline V gene lookup returns CDR1 SNHLY and CDR2 FYNNEI. With 0 bases removed from V and 8 bases from J, the gap between germline ends came to 10 bases. CDR3 size: 13 residues. The CDR3 here is CASSEARERGYTF. As DNA, the CDR3 is TGTGCCAGCAGTGAAGCGCGAGAGCGCGGCTACACCTTC.

The rearrangement links TRBV28 to TRBJ1-2; D possibly corresponds to TRBD1 (5 bases). V was trimmed by 6 bases and J by 2 bases, leaving 10 bases between them. From germline, CDR1 is MDHEN and CDR2 SYDVKM. This CDR3 region has 13 residues. CDR3: CASRDRPNYGYTF. CDR3 DNA sequence: TGTGCCAGCAGAGACAGACCAAACTATGGCTACACCTTC.

This rearrangement joins TRBV5-4 to TRBJ2-5; D possibly corresponds to TRBD2 (5 bases). CDR1 is SGHNT, CDR2 YYREEE, per germline (reference sequence). Trimming left V 2 bases short and J 7 bases short, with 9 bases between. The CDR3 runs to 12 residues. CDR3 sequence reads: CASSFHSGTQYF. The CDR3 nucleotides are TGTGCCAGCAGCTTCCACAGCGGGACCCAGTACTTC.

In this sample, this clone turned up a few times. This chain links TRBV5-4 with TRBJ2-6, with a tentative D call TRBD1 (5 bases). Trimming shortened V by 3 bases and J by 2 bases, and 15 bases separated the two germline ends. The CDR3 is 17 amino acids. The V gene's germline CDR1 is SGHNT and CDR2 YYREEE (reference sequence). The CDR3 reads CASSYPSAGPGANVLTF. The DNA of the CDR3 is TGTGCCAGCAGCTATCCATCCGCAGGGCCTGGGGCCAACGTCCTGACTTTC.

The chain couples TRBV19 to TRBJ2-7; 7 nucleotides agree with TRBD1. This CDR3 has 13 amino acids. V dropped 6 bases and J dropped 5; count of bases not matched to a gene: 7. CDR1 LNHDA and CDR2 SQIVND come from the germline V gene (reference sequence). CDR3 sequence reads: CASRGGRAHEQYF. The CDR3 DNA reads TGTGCCAGTAGAGGGGGCAGGGCCCACGAGCAGTACTTC.

The chain combines TRBV18 with TRBJ1-4; D uncertain. Trimming cost V 0 bases and J 9 bases, with 11 bases left between them. The germline V gene has CDR1 KGHSH and CDR2 LQKENI. The CDR3 is 14 amino acids. CDR3 residues: CASSPPQELKKLFF. The CDR3 bases are TGTGCCAGCTCACCACCCCAGGAGCTAAAAAAACTGTTTTTT.

The genes are TRBV11-3 and TRBJ2-7; possible D gene TRBD2, 7 bases. This CDR3 region has 16 residues. The germline V gene encodes CDR1 SGHNT and CDR2 YENEEA. V was pared by 5 bases and J by 2 bases, with 19 bases between. In DNA form, the CDR3 reads TGTGCCAGCAGCCCTGGGGGGGCTAGCCGTACCTACGAGCAGTACTTC. This translates into CASSPGGASRTYEQYF.

This rearrangement joins TRBV5-8 to TRBJ2-5; 10 bases agree with TRBD1. Per the germline V gene, CDR1 is SGHTS and CDR2 is YDEGEE. CDR3 length: 16 amino acids. Trimming took 2 bases from V and 4 from J; bases not matched to a gene: 8. CDR3 in DNA: TGTGCCAGCAGCTTCAGACAGGGGGCTTTAGGAGAGACCCAGTACTTC. It encodes CASSFRQGALGETQYF.

Only one count was recorded for this clone. The junction departs from germline at one end; a sequencing error may be responsible. This chain uses TRBV5-5 with TRBJ2-7; perhaps D is TRBD1 or TRBD2 (6 bases each). The CDR3 consists of 14 residues. Germline CDR1 is SGHKS and CDR2 is YYEKEE (reference sequence). CDR3 nucleotide sequence: TGTACCAGCAGCGTCGGAGGGGGTGACTACGAGCAGTACTTC. Translating it yields CTSSVGGGDYEQYF.